The T cell receptor beta chain described here comes from a study of cytomegalovirus exposure and HLA in healthy donors. Study outcomes and limitations: Productive status was seen about 87% or about 30% of the time for most TCR beta V segments in an earlier analysis. The study reported that TCR beta sequences accurately predicted HLA-A and HLA-B alleles in most subjects. Presence/absence analysis assumed near-uniform sequencing depth across donors. Later analysis placed DRB1 highest and HLA-C lowest in TCR association rates, which differed by HLA locus.

Amplification used 60 Vbeta primers and 13 Jbeta primers. Libraries were prepared by immunoSEQ multiplex PCR; TCRdb keeps only in-frame clonotypes and omits some of them. This table has under 150,000 clones, about 79% appearing once. For this clone: Its antigen is unidentified.

The CDR3 consists of 14 residues. The V gene's germline CDR1 is LGHNA and CDR2 YNFKEQ. Trimming removed 0 bases at V and 7 bases at J, with 12 bases between. The TCR sequence derives from a woman aged 18-35 years in good health and CMV-seronegative. J is TRBJ1-1 and V is TRBV4-2, with a possible D match to TRBD1 (5 bases). Sequenced: PBMCs. The CDR3 nucleotides are TGTGCCAGCAGCCAAGAGGGGGAGGGCAGTGAAGCTTTCTTT. It encodes CASSQEGEGSEAFF.